The T cell receptor (beta chain) under discussion was sequenced for a study of cytomegalovirus exposure and HLA in healthy donors. As regards this clone: Its antigen remains unknown.

Findings and limits, study-wide: As was reported, the classifier diagnosed cytomegalovirus status with high specificity and sensitivity. Later analysis reportedly placed an Asian-associated ancestry cluster below the approximately 680-donor mean in N-insertions. More clonal expansion characterized HLA-associated TCR beta chains than equally common others in a later analysis.

A multiplex PCR was run with 60 Vbeta primers and 13 Jbeta primers. Sequenced by immunoSEQ multiplex PCR; TCRdb stores in-frame clones only, minus some. The top ten hold 2.5% to 3.5% of the sample, which has around 110,000 clones, roughly four fifths seen once. The CDR3 is 15 amino acids. Trimming left V 2 bases short and J 0 bases short, with 8 bases between. CDR1 is MRHNA, CDR2 SNTAGT, per germline. Every donor was a healthy person donating bone marrow. The chain joins TRBV6-4 to TRBJ2-1, with unresolved D. The receptor's source is a male donor in good health and CMV-seropositive. Sequenced: PBMCs. The chain's CDR3 is CASSDELSSYNEQFF. In DNA, the CDR3 is TGTGCCAGCAGTGACGAGTTGAGCTCCTACAATGAGCAGTTCTTC.